The table lists the clone carrying this TCR beta chain with many counts. Its target is unknown. All patients were untreated before thyroid surgery. The record originates from a study of metastatic and nonmetastatic thyroid tumors. Overall study results and limits: In both blood and tumor samples, TCR beta diversity was reported significantly higher for malignant than benign nodules.

This CDR3 region has 13 residues. The germline V gene encodes CDR1 SGHRS and CDR2 YFSETQ. V lost 4 bases, J lost 2 bases, and 9 bases lay in between. TCRdb reassembled clones from the PCR reads with MiXCR. The sample has tens of thousands of clones; about an eighth are singletons. The specimen was blood. This TCR came from a female donor with papillary thyroid cancer or a benign thyroid nodule (not recorded which). Some clones in this sample may be carry-over from other donors' samples. V and J are TRBV5-1 and TRBJ2-5; D remains unclear. Here the CDR3 reads CASSATAQETQYF. The DNA for the CDR3 is TGCGCCAGCAGCGCAACAGCTCAAGAGACCCAGTACTTC.